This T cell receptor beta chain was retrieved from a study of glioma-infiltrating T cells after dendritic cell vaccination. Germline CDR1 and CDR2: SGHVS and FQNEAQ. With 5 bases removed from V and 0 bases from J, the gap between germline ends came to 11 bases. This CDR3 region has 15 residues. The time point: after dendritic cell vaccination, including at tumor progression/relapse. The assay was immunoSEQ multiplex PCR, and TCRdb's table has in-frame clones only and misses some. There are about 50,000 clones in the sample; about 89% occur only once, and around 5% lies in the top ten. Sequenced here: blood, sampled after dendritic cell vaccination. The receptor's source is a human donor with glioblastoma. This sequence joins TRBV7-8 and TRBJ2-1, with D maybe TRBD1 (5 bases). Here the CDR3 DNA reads TGTGCCAGCAGCCCGACAGCCAGCTCCTACAATGAGCAGTTCTTC. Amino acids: CASSPTASSYNEQFF.